This T cell receptor (beta chain) was retrieved from a study of blood T cell repertoires in COVID-19. Sequenced by immunoSEQ multiplex PCR; TCRdb stores in-frame clones only, minus some. The sample gives some 190,000 clones, more than 75% of which show up once; around 8% is in the top ten. Trimming cost V 6 bases and J 5 bases; bases outside gene matches: 7. The CDR3 spans 15 residues. Germline V gives CDR1 SGHVS, CDR2 FNYEAQ. Sequencing was carried out using peripheral blood. This clonotype was obtained from a woman between 55 and 75 years old with COVID-19, enrolled during active disease. V gene TRBV7-6 combines with J gene TRBJ2-3, with 11 bases matching TRBD2. The CDR3 loop is CASSPTSGALDTQYF. The CDR3, as DNA: TGTGCCAGCAGTCCGACTAGCGGGGCCTTAGATACGCAGTATTTT.